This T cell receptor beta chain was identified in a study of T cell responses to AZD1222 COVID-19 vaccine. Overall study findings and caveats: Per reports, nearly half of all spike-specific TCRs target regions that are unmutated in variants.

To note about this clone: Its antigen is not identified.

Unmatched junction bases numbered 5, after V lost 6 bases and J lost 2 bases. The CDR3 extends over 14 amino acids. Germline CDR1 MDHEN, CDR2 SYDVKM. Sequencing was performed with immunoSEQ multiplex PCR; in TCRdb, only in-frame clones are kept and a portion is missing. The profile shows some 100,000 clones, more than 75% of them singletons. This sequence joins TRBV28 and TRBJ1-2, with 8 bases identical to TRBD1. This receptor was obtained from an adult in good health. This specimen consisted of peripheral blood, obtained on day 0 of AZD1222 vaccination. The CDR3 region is CASRQQGVNYGYTF. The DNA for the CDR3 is TGTGCCAGCAGGCAACAGGGGGTAAACTATGGCTACACCTTC.